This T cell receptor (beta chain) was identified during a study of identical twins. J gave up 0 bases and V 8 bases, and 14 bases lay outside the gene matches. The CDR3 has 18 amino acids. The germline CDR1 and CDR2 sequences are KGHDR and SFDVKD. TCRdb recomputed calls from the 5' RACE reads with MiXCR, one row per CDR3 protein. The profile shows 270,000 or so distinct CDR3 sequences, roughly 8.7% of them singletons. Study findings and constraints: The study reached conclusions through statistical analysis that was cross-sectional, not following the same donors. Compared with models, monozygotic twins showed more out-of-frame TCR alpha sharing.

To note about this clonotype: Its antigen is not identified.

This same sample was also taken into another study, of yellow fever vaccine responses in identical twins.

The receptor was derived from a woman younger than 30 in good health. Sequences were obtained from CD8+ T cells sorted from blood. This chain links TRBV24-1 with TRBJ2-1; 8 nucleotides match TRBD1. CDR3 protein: CATTGRGTGIISYNEQFF. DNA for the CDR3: TGTGCCACCACGGGCAGAGGGACAGGAATCATCTCCTACAATGAGCAGTTCTTC.